This T cell receptor beta chain was recorded in a study of CD8+ T cells in alopecia areata. About the research overall: Twice daily, treated patients received 5 to 10 mg of oral tofacitinib.

Treatment reported: oral pan-JAK inhibitor, 5-10 mg twice daily. Researchers took lesional scalp punch biopsies and peripheral blood from people who were alopecia areata patients. V gave up 3 bases and J gave up 8 bases; unmatched junction bases: 6. CDR3 length: 14 residues. In germline, CDR1 is SGHDT, CDR2 YYEEEE. As the sequencing template, cDNA was produced by extracting RNA and reverse transcribing it. TCRdb's table, derived via immunoSEQ multiplex PCR, lists solely in-frame clones and lacks some. The sample gives under 6,500 clones, roughly two thirds of which show up once; 9% to 15% is in the top ten.

J is TRBJ2-4 and V is TRBV5-6; 9 bases line up with TRBD2. The source of this sequence is a human donor with alopecia areata. The sample was skin, taken at week 24, from a patient treated with tofacitinib. CDR3 DNA sequence: TGTGCCAGCAGCTCCCAGCGGGGGGCCGACATTCAGTACTTC. This codes for CASSSQRGADIQYF.